A single sample gave rise to the 15 T cell receptor beta chains below, sequenced in a study of early T cells in non-severe SARS-CoV-2 infection. MiXCR, run by TCRdb on the 5' RACE reads, gives a single entry per CDR3 protein. The profile shows about 77,000 distinct CDR3 sequences, more than 9% of them singletons. Sample: whole blood. These receptors all stem from an adult who was a healthcare worker with PCR-confirmed SARS-CoV-2 infection or an uninfected control (not recorded which).

About this clonotype: The conserved phenylalanine or tryptophan normally closing the CDR3 is absent here, so this likely arose from a read error. The CDR3 DNA reads as TGTGCCAGCAGCCGCCGGACAGGGGACGGGGGCTACACCCTC. This translates into CASSRRTGDGGYTL. The chain joins TRBV6-5 to TRBJ1-2; 9 positions agree with TRBD1. The length of the CDR3 is 14 residues. CDR1 and CDR2 (germline): MNHEY, SVGAGI. Trimming took 6 bases from V and 8 from J; bases not matched to a gene: 10.

This clonotype was seen ten or more times. The CDR3 DNA is TGTGCCAGCAGCTTGGAACCCGGGAGTTCAAATGAGCAGTTCTTC. It yields the protein CASSLEPGSSNEQFF. The V and J genes are TRBV11-2 and TRBJ2-1; the D gene is possibly TRBD2 (6 bases). The CDR3 covers 15 residues. Trimming left V 3 bases short and J 7 bases short, with 16 bases between. CDR1 and CDR2 from the germline V gene are SGHAT and FQNNGV. The full variable domain, in which reference TRBV11-2 and TRBJ2-1 provide the parts outside the CDR3, is EAGVAQSPRYKIIEKRQSVAFWCNPISGHATLYWYQQILGQGPKLLIQFQNNGVVDDSQLPKDRFSAERLKGVDSTLKIQPAKLEDSAVYLCASSLEPGSSNEQFFGPGTRLTVL.

This clonotype has a count of ten or more. CDR3 sequence (DNA): TGTGCCAGCAGCTCCGGACTTCTCATTTCCTACGAGCAGTACTTC. Protein product: CASSSGLLISYEQYF. The chain employs TRBV7-9 and TRBJ2-7, with D maybe TRBD2 (5 bases). V gave up 4 bases and J gave up 1 base, with 14 bases separating them. Germline V gene sequence: CDR1 SEHNR, CDR2 FQNEAQ (reference sequence). This CDR3 comprises 15 residues. The full variable domain, in which reference TRBV7-9 and TRBJ2-7 provide the parts outside the CDR3, is DTGVSQNPRHKITKRGQNVTFRCDPISEHNRLYWYRQTLGQGPEFLTYFQNEAQLEKSRLLSDRFSAERPKGSFSTLEIQRTEQGDSAMYLCASSSGLLISYEQYFGPGTRLTVT.

V is TRBV12-3 or TRBV12-4 and J is TRBJ2-7, with D tentatively TRBD1 (6 bases). The ends were cut back, 5 bases at V and 6 bases at J, with 11 bases in the middle. CDR3 length equals 12 residues. The chain's CDR3 is CASSPTGLEQYF. DNA for the CDR3: TGTGCCAGCAGTCCGACAGGTCTCGAGCAGTACTTC.

This clonotype was recorded many times. The chain carries TRBV20-1 and TRBJ2-1; a weak D match, TRBD2 (6 bases). Looked up from germline, CDR1 is DFQATT and CDR2 is SNEGSKA (reference sequence). The CDR3 extends over 12 amino acids. The DNA of the CDR3 is TGCAGCGGACTGGGACTCATCAATGAGCAGTTCTTC. It encodes CSGLGLINEQFF.

J is TRBJ2-2 and V is TRBV20-1; 7 bases are shared with TRBD2. This CDR3 is 16 amino acids long. The trim removed 0 bases at V and 5 bases at J, leaving 9 bases unmatched. Germline CDR1 DFQATT, CDR2 SNEGSKA (reference sequence). CDR3 DNA sequence: TGCAGTGCTAGAGATGGGAGGGGAGTCGGAACCGGGGAGCTGTTTTTT. It codes for CSARDGRGVGTGELFF.

This clonotype was counted at least ten times. The V gene is TRBV28, the J gene TRBJ2-7; D possibly corresponds to TRBD1 (5 bases). This CDR3 is 13 amino acids long. Germline V lookup: CDR1 MDHEN, CDR2 SYDVKM. The V end was cut by 3 bases, the J end by 3 bases, with 9 bases between. The CDR3 DNA reads as TGTGCCAGCAGTTTCGGGCAGGGCTACGAGCAGTACTTC. Amino acid sequence: CASSFGQGYEQYF.

V usage is TRBV2 and J usage is TRBJ2-7, with unresolved D. V lost 7 bases and J 3 bases, leaving 13 bases between the germline ends. The CDR3 extends over 13 amino acids. Germline assignment: CDR1 SNHLY and CDR2 FYNNEI. Here the CDR3 DNA reads TGTGCCAGCATCCCCCCGGGCCTCTACGAGCAGTACTTC. This codes for CASIPPGLYEQYF.

CDR3 in amino acids: CASSPGTEGGYTF. CDR3 nucleotides: TGTGCCAGCAGTCCCGGGACAGAGGGCGGCTACACCTTC. The chain uses TRBV27 and TRBJ1-2, with 7 bases aligning to TRBD1. The J segment lost 8 bases and the V segment lost 5 bases, leaving 8 bases of the junction unmatched. The CDR3 sequence is 13 residues long. The germline V gene encodes CDR1 MNHEY and CDR2 SMNVEV (reference sequence).

This clonotype was seen ten or more times. The genes are TRBV11-2 and TRBJ2-1, with D maybe TRBD1 (7 bases). CDR3 size: 15 residues. Germline V gene lookup returns CDR1 SGHAT and CDR2 FQNNGV. V was pared by 1 base and J by 8 bases, with 15 bases between. DNA of the CDR3: TGTGCCAGCAGCTTAGGGGCAGGGGGGCGAGATGAGCAGTTCTTC. Protein sequence: CASSLGAGGRDEQFF.

As to this clonotype: A single base separates this from a much larger clone, so it may be a read error. The gene calls are TRBV18 and TRBJ2-7; 7 nucleotides agree with TRBD1. The CDR3 contains 15 residues. The germline V gene encodes CDR1 KGHSH and CDR2 LQKENI. V shed 3 bases, J shed 0 bases, and the junction held 5 bases outside the gene matches. The CDR3 reads CASSPRQGFSYEQYF. The CDR3 DNA sequence: TGTGCCAGCTCACCGAGACAGGGATTCTCCTACGAGCAGTACTTC.

The table lists this clonotype with many counts. The chain has TRBV6-1 and TRBJ2-3; tentatively, D is TRBD1 (5 bases). Deletions cut 1 base from V and 1 base from J, with 9 bases between. The CDR3 consists of 15 residues. Germline V CDR1 and CDR2: MNHNS, SASEGT. CDR3 bases: TGTGCCAGCAGTGAAGGGGGCGTTGGCACAGATACGCAGTATTTT. Its translation is CASSEGGVGTDTQYF.

The chain carries TRBV7-8 and TRBJ2-3; no clear D gene. Germline CDR1 reads SGHVS; CDR2 reads FQNEAQ. The CDR3 runs 14 residues. Trimming removed 2 bases at V and 6 bases at J, with 12 bases between. The DNA for the CDR3 is TGTGCCAGCAGCTTAACCCCGTTTGCGGATACGCAGTATTTT. Its translation: CASSLTPFADTQYF.

V usage is TRBV28 and J usage is TRBJ1-1; TRBD1 aligns across 11 bases. Germline loops: CDR1 MDHEN, CDR2 SYDVKM. This CDR3 has 17 residues. The J segment lost 1 base and the V segment lost 1 base, leaving 5 bases of the junction unmatched. CDR3 sequence: CASSLLGQGVPNTEAFF. CDR3 nucleotides: TGTGCCAGCAGTTTATTGGGACAGGGGGTTCCGAACACTGAAGCTTTCTTT.

The table lists this clonotype with many counts. The chain couples TRBV20-1 to TRBJ2-7; D remains ambiguous. The CDR3 runs to 12 residues. Trimming pared 6 bases from V and 2 bases from J, leaving 11 bases between. CDR1 and CDR2 from the germline V gene are DFQATT and SNEGSKA (reference sequence). The CDR3 DNA reads TGCAGTGCCCCCGACACCACCTACGAGCAGTACTTC. Protein product: CSAPDTTYEQYF.